This T cell receptor (beta chain) comes out of a study of blood T cell repertoires in COVID-19. Study-level information: Sites in the United States, Italy and Spain provided acute and convalescent COVID-19 samples. PBMCs, B-cell-depleted T cells, or T cells provided the cDNA or gDNA that made up the material.

The CDR3 sequence is 17 residues long. Germline V lookup: CDR1 MGHDK, CDR2 SYGVNS. In this sample, this clone turned up many times. One end of the junction does not line up with germline, which may come from a read error. Assay used: immunoSEQ multiplex PCR; TCRdb lists only in-frame clones, some missing. The data contain some 64,000 clones, 70% to 80% of them singletons. This chain uses TRBV25-1 with TRBJ1-4; D is ambiguous. Sequenced sample: peripheral blood. The sequence was obtained from an older man with active or convalescent COVID-19. The CDR3 coding sequence is TGTGCCAGCAGTGAGAGTAGCCTTAGCGCAACTAATGAAAAGCTGTTTTTT. Protein sequence: CASSESSLSATNEKLFF.